A selection of T cell receptor beta chains follows, all from one sample in a study of blood T cell repertoires in COVID-19. Repertoires were generated with immunoSEQ multiplex PCR, while TCRdb's copy carries only in-frame clones and drops some. The table records 170,000 or so clones, about 86% of them present only once. Specimen: peripheral blood. These receptors were collected from a man between 45 and 60 years old with active or convalescent COVID-19. The CDR3 runs from the conserved cysteine through the conserved F or W. A D gene is named only where the DNA matches it firmly. Clone size is stated in some rows and not others, as once, few, many or a class when expanded.

j_gene,d_gene,abundance,v_gene,CDR3aa,CDR3nt
TRBJ1-2,TRBD1,NA,TRBV27,CASSFRTGVYGYTF,TGTGCCAGCAGTTTCAGAACAGGGGTCTATGGCTACACCTTC
TRBJ1-2,NA,NA,TRBV15,CATSIQEPRYGYTF,TGTGCCACCAGCATCCAGGAACCGCGCTATGGCTACACCTTC
TRBJ2-1,TRBD1,NA,TRBV2,CASGQGAYNEQFF,TGTGCCAGTGGACAGGGGGCTTACAATGAGCAGTTCTTC
TRBJ2-1,TRBD1,NA,TRBV15,CATSRVPGGLSNEQFF,TGTGCCACCAGCAGAGTGCCAGGGGGCCTATCCAATGAGCAGTTCTTC
TRBJ1-4,TRBD1,few,TRBV6-5,CASSPTGTGLEKLFF,TGTGCCAGCAGTCCAACCGGGACAGGGTTGGAAAAACTGTTTTTT
TRBJ1-1,NA,NA,TRBV15,CATSSPRGSYNVGEAFF,TGTGCCACCAGCAGTCCTAGAGGATCCTACAATGTCGGTGAAGCTTTCTTT
TRBJ1-1,NA,NA,TRBV21-1,CASRDRPSTEAFF,TGTGCCAGCAGGGACAGGCCCTCCACTGAAGCTTTCTTT
TRBJ1-1,NA,few,TRBV10-1,CASSEQPGSTEAFF,TGCGCCAGCAGTGAGCAACCTGGCTCCACTGAAGCTTTCTTT
TRBJ2-1,TRBD2,NA,TRBV4-3,CASSQDTSGGPPSRQFF,TGCGCCAGCAGCCAAGATACTAGCGGGGGACCTCCGTCTCGGCAGTTCTTC
TRBJ1-2,TRBD1,NA,TRBV29-1,CSVEGPGQGSYTF,TGCAGCGTTGAAGGACCGGGACAGGGGAGCTACACCTTC
TRBJ1-5,NA,NA,TRBV6-1,CASSEVYDQPQHF,TGTGCCAGCAGTGAAGTCTATGATCAGCCCCAGCATTTT
TRBJ1-1,NA,NA,TRBV19,CASSLQGPLNTEAFF,TGTGCCAGTAGTTTACAGGGCCCCCTGAACACTGAAGCTTTCTTT
TRBJ2-5,TRBD2,NA,TRBV27,CASSSSPGTSGSPRQETQYF,TGTGCCAGCAGTTCATCTCCCGGGACTAGCGGGAGCCCTAGACAAGAGACCCAGTACTTC
TRBJ2-3,TRBD2,NA,TRBV5-1,CASSLGLPSGGTDTQYF,TGCGCCAGCAGCTTGGGGCTTCCTAGCGGGGGGACAGATACGCAGTATTTT
TRBJ1-3,NA,NA,TRBV9,CASSGITGGQGSGNTIYF,TGTGCCAGCAGCGGGATCACCGGGGGGCAGGGGTCTGGAAACACCATATATTTT
TRBJ1-2,NA,NA,TRBV6-5,CASSYSRGGGGYTF,TGTGCCAGCAGTTACTCCCGGGGTGGGGGGGGCTACACCTTC
TRBJ1-1,TRBD1,NA,TRBV4-2,CASSQDAPGQLNTEAFF,TGTGCCAGCAGCCAAGATGCTCCGGGACAGCTGAACACTGAAGCTTTCTTT
TRBJ1-1,TRBD1,NA,TRBV7-3,CASSLGQGGSTEAFF,TGTGCCAGCAGCCTTGGACAGGGAGGCTCTACTGAAGCTTTCTTT
TRBJ2-5,NA,NA,TRBV25-1,CASSDGQGIGETQYF,TGTGCCAGCAGTGATGGGCAGGGGATCGGGGAGACCCAGTACTTC
TRBJ2-3,NA,once,TRBV7-9,CASSLSSTDTQYF,TGTGCCAGCAGCTTGTCTAGCACAGATACGCAGTATTTT
TRBJ1-2,NA,NA,TRBV4-1,CASSQLLINYGYTF,TGCGCCAGCAGCCAATTGCTAATTAACTATGGCTACACCTTC
TRBJ2-1,TRBD2,NA,TRBV10-3,CAISESPGLAGMDEQFF,TGTGCCATCAGTGAGTCTCCCGGACTAGCGGGTATGGATGAGCAGTTCTTC
TRBJ2-6,NA,NA,TRBV7-3,CASSLEDNWGDSVPSGANVLTF,TGTGCCAGCAGCTTAGAAGATAATTGGGGGGACTCAGTACCCTCTGGGGCCAACGTCCTGACTTTC
TRBJ2-3,TRBD1,NA,TRBV18,CASSPPGQGAFTQYF,TGTGCCAGCTCACCACCCGGGCAGGGGGCGTTTACGCAGTATTTT
TRBJ2-2,TRBD1,NA,TRBV29-1,CSVQGQGATGELFF,TGCAGCGTCCAAGGACAGGGGGCAACCGGGGAGCTGTTTTTT
TRBJ1-1,NA,NA,TRBV11-2,CASSLDMNTEAFF,TGTGCCAGCAGCTTAGACATGAACACTGAAGCTTTCTTT
TRBJ2-7,NA,NA,TRBV30,CACQEGGYDEQYF,TGTGCCTGCCAGGAGGGTGGGTACGACGAGCAGTACTTC
TRBJ2-3,TRBD2,NA,TRBV7-2,CASSLRGGWTDTQYF,TGTGCCAGCAGCTTACGCGGGGGGTGGACAGATACGCAGTATTTT
TRBJ1-1,NA,NA,TRBV18,CASSPPGRTMNTEAFF,TGTGCCAGCTCACCACCGGGGAGGACCATGAACACTGAAGCTTTCTTT
TRBJ2-7,NA,NA,TRBV12-3/TRBV12-4,CASSPRYEQYF,TGTGCCAGCAGCCCCCGGTACGAGCAGTACTTC